Sequencing of this T cell receptor beta chain was carried out in a study of vaccination and CD4 T cells after COVID-19. As to time point: late sampling 161 to 241 days after vaccination in three convalescent patients. Documented treatment: roughly ten-day PBMC culture with coronavirus spike peptide pools or control peptides (ViraFEST assay). About this clonotype: Antigen specificity is unknown.

Researchers used the Oncomine TCR Beta short-read assay to sequence DNA from cultured CD4+ T cells. TCRdb used MiXCR to reprocess the PCR reads, holding one entry per CDR3 protein. The sample yields fewer than 25,000 distinct CDR3 sequences, 30% to 40% seen once. The TCR originated in a human donor who had recovered from COVID-19. The sequencing here drew on CD4+ T cells from blood, cultured in vitro, taken about 7 months after SARS-CoV-2 vaccination.

Here the CDR3 reads CASSGRGGTDTQYF. DNA for the CDR3: TGTGCCAGCAGTGGTAGGGGAGGCACAGATACGCAGTATTTT. The genes are TRBV2 and TRBJ2-3; possibly TRBD1 or TRBD2 for D (5 bases each). This CDR3 is 14 amino acids long. Germline-derived CDR1 and CDR2 are SNHLY and FYNNEI. Trimming cost V 4 bases and J 1 base, with 9 bases left between them.